These 30 T cell receptor beta chains were sequenced from one sample in a study of shared clonotypes between healthy human individuals. This table comes from immunoSEQ multiplex PCR, and its TCRdb copy is limited to in-frame clones, with some not included. The sample lists about 2.4 million clones; just over 90% were seen once. Specimen: naive CD4+ T cells sorted from blood. Stated subset: CD45RA+ positively selected. Receptor source: a man between 18 and 35 years old in good health.

The J gene is TRBJ2-5, the V gene TRBV6-1, with D possibly being TRBD2 (5 bases). The J call may be in error: the DNA end matches TRBJ2-7 better. This CDR3 spans 12 amino acids. From germline, CDR1 is MNHNS and CDR2 SASEGT. The CDR3, as DNA: TGTGCCAGCAGGGAGGACCGGCGCGAGCAGTACTTC. Protein product: CASREDRREQYF.

V gene TRBV7-9 combines with J gene TRBJ2-3; 7 nucleotides agree with TRBD2. Looked up from germline, CDR1 is SEHNR and CDR2 is FQNEAQ (reference sequence). Unmatched junction bases numbered 6, after V lost 2 bases and J lost 1 base. This CDR3 spans 16 amino acids. DNA for the CDR3: TGTGCCAGCAGCTTATCGCAGGGAGGGGGCACAGATACGCAGTATTTT. The encoded protein is CASSLSQGGGTDTQYF.

This CDR3 reads CASRVNQGDYNEQFF. The DNA of the CDR3 is TGTGCCAGCAGAGTGAATCAGGGGGACTACAATGAGCAGTTCTTC. This chain joins TRBV6-1 and TRBJ2-1; 7 bases are a match to TRBD1. Germline V CDR1 and CDR2: MNHNS, SASEGT. V dropped 6 bases and J dropped 3; count of bases not matched to a gene: 8. The CDR3 has 15 residues.

The chain combines TRBV6-5 with TRBJ1-6, with D maybe TRBD1 (6 bases). The CDR3 extends over 12 amino acids. The V gene lost 4 bases and the J gene lost 14 bases, with 12 bases spanning the gap. Per the germline V gene, CDR1 is MNHEY and CDR2 is SVGAGI. The CDR3, as DNA: TGTGCCAGCAGTTCAAACAGGGAAACCCTCCACTTT. Its protein is CASSSNRETLHF.

This clone was detected a few times. The J gene is TRBJ1-1, the V gene TRBV27; 7 bases line up with TRBD1. Per the germline V gene, CDR1 is MNHEY and CDR2 is SMNVEV (reference sequence). CDR3 length: 13 amino acids. Unmatched junction bases numbered 10, after V lost 5 bases and J lost 10 bases. CDR3 in amino acids: CASSSQGEMIAFF. CDR3 bases: TGTGCCAGCAGTAGTCAGGGGGAAATGATAGCTTTCTTT.

V and J are TRBV19 and TRBJ2-1; no clear D. Trimming removed 6 bases from V and 2 bases from J, with 8 bases in between. The CDR3 has 13 amino acids. The germline gives CDR1 LNHDA, CDR2 SQIVND (reference sequence). CDR3 coding DNA: TGTGCCAGTAGCACTCTCACCTACAATGAGCAGTTCTTC. Its protein is CASSTLTYNEQFF.

On this clone: Other DNA sequences in the same sample also yield this CDR3. This chain joins TRBV15 and TRBJ2-5; the D gene could be TRBD1 or TRBD2 (6 bases each). Germline V gives CDR1 LNHNV, CDR2 YYDKDF (reference sequence). Trimming cost V 1 base and J 0 bases, with 9 bases left between them. The CDR3 spans 15 residues. For the CDR3, the DNA is TGTGCCACCAGCAGAGGAGGGGGGTACCAAGAGACCCAGTACTTC. This sequence encodes CATSRGGGYQETQYF.

This chain uses TRBV18 with TRBJ2-7, with 15 positions matching TRBD2. Germline V gene sequence: CDR1 KGHSH, CDR2 LQKENI. The V and J ends lost 6 bases and 0 bases, in that order; junction bases with no gene match: 3. The CDR3 runs to 16 residues. The CDR3 coding sequence is TGTGCCAGCTCCGGGACTAGCGGGAGGAACTCCTACGAGCAGTACTTC. Protein product: CASSGTSGRNSYEQYF.

V and J are TRBV5-6 and TRBJ1-2; D is perhaps TRBD1 (5 bases). Germline V CDR1 and CDR2: SGHDT, YYEEEE. V gave up 4 bases and J gave up 2 bases, with 15 bases separating them. This CDR3 has 15 amino acids. The CDR3 nucleotides read TGTGCCAGCAGCGGGGCCGCTGTGACAAACTATGGCTACACCTTC. Translated, it gives CASSGAAVTNYGYTF.

This chain connects TRBV6-5 to TRBJ2-1; tentatively, D is TRBD1 or TRBD2 (6 bases each). The CDR3 is 15 residues long. Germline V lookup: CDR1 MNHEY, CDR2 SVGAGI. Trimming took off 2 bases at V and 6 bases at J, with 14 bases between the two ends. CDR3: CASSYVRGAPNEQFF. DNA for the CDR3: TGTGCCAGCAGTTACGTTAGGGGGGCCCCCAATGAGCAGTTCTTC.

This rearrangement joins TRBV2 to TRBJ2-5; D is perhaps TRBD2 (9 bases). The CDR3 has 14 residues. Between the trimmed V and J ends, which lost 7 bases and 4 bases, there was a span of 16 bases. Germline-derived CDR1 and CDR2 are SNHLY and FYNNEI. CDR3 loop: CASISSGTGETQYF. The DNA for the CDR3 is TGTGCCAGCATTTCTAGCGGGACAGGAGAGACCCAGTACTTC.

This chain links TRBV28 with TRBJ2-7, with D unresolved. The CDR3 consists of 11 residues. V was shortened by 3 bases and J by 8 bases, with 8 bases between the two germline ends. Germline-derived CDR1 and CDR2 are MDHEN and SYDVKM. Here the CDR3 DNA reads TGTGCCAGCAGTTTTGAACAGAAGCAGTACTTC. Encoded protein: CASSFEQKQYF. The whole variable domain, remainder taken from reference TRBV28 and TRBJ2-7, is DVKVTQSSRYLVKRTGEKVFLECVQDMDHENMFWYRQDPGLGLRLIYFSYDVKMKEKGDIPEGYSVSREKKERFSLILESASTNQTSMYLCASSFEQKQYFGPGTRLTVT.

Turning to this clone: Other DNA sequences in this specimen translate into the identical CDR3. The rearrangement joins TRBV5-1 to TRBJ1-3, with unresolved D. The CDR3 has 15 amino acids. The V gene's germline CDR1 is SGHRS and CDR2 YFSETQ. Between the trimmed V and J ends, which lost 0 bases and 3 bases, there was a span of 10 bases. This chain's CDR3 is CASSLEGSDGNTIYF. Here the CDR3 DNA reads TGCGCCAGCAGCTTGGAGGGTAGCGATGGAAACACCATATATTTT. Based on the CDR3 plus reference TRBV5-1 and TRBJ1-3, the full variable domain is KAGVTQTPRYLIKTRGQQVTLSCSPISGHRSVSWYQQTPGQGLQFLFEYFSETQRNKGNFPGRFSGRQFSNSRSEMNVSTLELGDSALYLCASSLEGSDGNTIYFGEGSWLTVV.

The V call is TRBV19, the J call TRBJ2-2; the D call may be TRBD1 or TRBD2 (5 bases each). There are 15 residues in the CDR3. Germline assignment: CDR1 LNHDA and CDR2 SQIVND (reference sequence). Deletions cut 10 bases from V and 0 bases from J, with 15 bases between. The DNA of the CDR3 is TGTGCCACTAAAACGGGGACGGCGAACACCGGGGAGCTGTTTTTT. This gives the protein CATKTGTANTGELFF.

V usage is TRBV7-2 and J usage is TRBJ1-5; TRBD1 matches 8 bases. The germline V gene encodes CDR1 SGHTA and CDR2 FQGNSA. The V and J ends lost 3 bases and 4 bases, in that order; junction bases with no gene match: 5. The CDR3 runs 15 residues. CDR3 sequence: CASSFRDRPNQPQHF. The CDR3 DNA reads TGTGCCAGCAGCTTCCGGGACAGGCCTAATCAGCCCCAGCATTTT.

Comment on this clone: Other DNA sequences in the same sample also yield this CDR3. The chain carries TRBV11-2 and TRBJ1-5; possible D gene TRBD1, 5 bases. The CDR3 has 13 amino acids. Germline V CDR1 and CDR2: SGHAT, FQNNGV. Trimming removed 1 base from V and 6 bases from J, with 7 bases in between. The DNA for the CDR3 is TGTGCCAGCAGCTTAGCGGGGACTCAGCCCCAGCATTTT. Its protein product is CASSLAGTQPQHF.

The V gene is TRBV28, the J gene TRBJ2-1; 7 bases agree with TRBD2. There are 16 residues in the CDR3. Germline V gives CDR1 MDHEN, CDR2 SYDVKM. V shed 5 bases, J shed 3 bases, and the junction held 10 bases outside the gene matches. The CDR3 protein is CASSQSGTTIYNEQFF. CDR3 nucleotides: TGTGCCAGCAGTCAATCCGGGACTACCATCTACAATGAGCAGTTCTTC.

The genes are TRBV9 and TRBJ2-7; 12 bases are shared with TRBD1. Trimming removed 3 bases from V and 4 bases from J; junction bases left unmatched: 2. The CDR3 is 14 amino acids. Germline V gene lookup returns CDR1 SGDLS and CDR2 YYNGEE. The CDR3 here is CASSGDRGLYEQYF. The CDR3 DNA reads as TGTGCCAGCAGCGGGGACAGGGGGCTTTACGAGCAGTACTTC.

V and J are TRBV18 and TRBJ2-5; D is perhaps TRBD1 or TRBD2 (6 bases each). CDR3 length: 18 residues. V lost 3 bases and J lost 4, with 24 bases in between. Germline V gene data show CDR1 as KGHSH and CDR2 as LQKENI. The CDR3, as DNA: TGTGCCAGCTCACCCCTCTTATGGACGGCTGGAGGGGGAGAGACCCAGTACTTC. Its translation is CASSPLLWTAGGGETQYF.

The chain employs TRBV9 and TRBJ2-1; 15 positions agree with TRBD2. With 4 bases clipped from V and 9 bases from J, the junction kept 5 bases outside the gene matches. The CDR3 is 15 amino acids. The germline gives CDR1 SGDLS, CDR2 YYNGEE. CDR3 sequence (DNA): TGTGCCAGCAGCCCGGGGACTAGCGGGAGGAGTGAGCAGTTCTTC. This translates into CASSPGTSGRSEQFF.

In nucleotides, the CDR3 is TGCGCCAGCAGCCCTGAAGGGGGGACAGGGTCAACAGATACGCAGTATTTT. Protein sequence: CASSPEGGTGSTDTQYF. The rearrangement joins TRBV4-1 to TRBJ2-3, with 9 bases matching TRBD1. The length of the CDR3 is 17 residues. V shed 4 bases, J shed 3 bases, and the junction held 11 bases outside the gene matches. Germline values: CDR1 MGHRA, CDR2 YSYEKL.

This clone turned up a few times. The genes are TRBV19 and TRBJ1-6; 7 bases align to TRBD1. CDR3 length equals 17 residues. After removal of 4 bases from V and 4 bases from J, the junction contained 10 bases not matched to a gene. Germline V lookup: CDR1 LNHDA, CDR2 SQIVND (reference sequence). The CDR3: CASSTMPGTVYNSPLHF. The CDR3 DNA reads TGTGCCAGTAGTACGATGCCCGGGACAGTTTATAATTCACCCCTCCACTTT.

The genes are TRBV5-6 and TRBJ1-3; D is unresolved. Deletions cut 0 bases from V and 4 bases from J, with 11 bases between. The CDR3 extends over 15 amino acids. Per the germline V gene, CDR1 is SGHDT and CDR2 is YYEEEE. The CDR3 DNA is TGTGCCAGCAGCTTGGGGGGATCGTCCGGAAACACCATATATTTT. Translated, it gives CASSLGGSSGNTIYF. Full variable domain (missing parts from reference TRBV5-6 and TRBJ1-3): DAGVTQSPTHLIKTRGQQVTLRCSPKSGHDTVSWYQQALGQGPQFIFQYYEEEERQRGNFPDRFSGHQFPNYSSELNVNALLLGDSALYLCASSLGGSSGNTIYFGEGSWLTVV.

The J gene is TRBJ1-5, the V gene TRBV2; a weak D match, TRBD1 (6 bases). The V gene lost 8 bases and the J gene lost 3 bases, with 11 bases spanning the gap. This CDR3 is built from 13 residues. The germline gives CDR1 SNHLY, CDR2 FYNNEI. In DNA form, the CDR3 reads TGTGCCAGCCAAGGACAGAACAATCAGCCCCAGCATTTT. It is translated as CASQGQNNQPQHF. Filled out from reference TRBV2 and TRBJ1-5, the complete variable domain reads EPEVTQTPSHQVTQMGQEVILRCVPISNHLYFYWYRQILGQKVEFLVSFYNNEISEKSEIFDDQFSVERPDGSNFTLKIRSTKLEDSAMYFCASQGQNNQPQHFGDGTRLSIL.

The chain has TRBV30 and TRBJ2-1, with a weak D call TRBD2 (6 bases). Germline CDR1 and CDR2: GTSNPN and SVGIG (reference sequence). V dropped 1 base and J dropped 5 bases, with 12 bases sitting between them. CDR3 length equals 14 residues. CDR3 protein: CAWSDQRANNEQFF. CDR3 coding DNA: TGTGCCTGGAGTGACCAGCGGGCTAACAATGAGCAGTTCTTC.

This clone came up once. This chain joins TRBV5-3 and TRBJ2-1; perhaps TRBD2 as D (5 bases). TRBV5-3 is labeled an ORF, and its function is uncertain. V lost 6 bases and J lost 0, with 10 bases in between. This CDR3 region has 14 residues. Here the CDR3 DNA reads TGTGCCAGAACAAGCGGTTACTCCTACAATGAGCAGTTCTTC. This translates into CARTSGYSYNEQFF.

As concerns this clone: This CDR3 is also generated by other DNA sequences in the sample. This rearrangement joins TRBV7-9 to TRBJ1-4; TRBD1 matches at 7 bases. Germline V CDR1 and CDR2: SEHNR, FQNEAQ (reference sequence). The CDR3 spans 15 residues. Trimming at V came to 1 base and at J to 4 bases, leaving 3 bases not matched to a gene. The CDR3 DNA reads TGTGCCAGCAGCTTAGGAGACAGGGATAATGAAAAACTGTTTTTT. This translates into CASSLGDRDNEKLFF.

The chain recombines TRBV30 with TRBJ1-3; TRBD1 is a possible D gene (5 bases). Germline CDR1 and CDR2: GTSNPN and SVGIG (reference sequence). The CDR3 is 15 amino acids. The V gene lost 2 bases and the J gene lost 1 base, with 12 bases spanning the gap. The chain's CDR3 is CAWSSDMTSGNTIYF. Here the CDR3 DNA reads TGTGCCTGGAGTTCGGACATGACATCTGGAAACACCATATATTTT.

The rearrangement uses TRBV7-8 and TRBJ2-2; D might be TRBD2 (6 bases). Deletions cut 1 base from V and 6 bases from J, with 12 bases between. The CDR3 is 15 amino acids. From germline, CDR1 is SGHVS and CDR2 FQNEAQ. CDR3 in DNA: TGTGCCAGCAGCTTAGTGGGGGGTACCCCCGGGGAGCTGTTTTTT. It is translated as CASSLVGGTPGELFF.

The chain employs TRBV7-2 and TRBJ1-2; D perhaps matches TRBD1 (6 bases). V lost 1 base, J lost 5 bases, and 20 bases lay in between. The V gene's germline CDR1 is SGHTA and CDR2 FQGNSA. The CDR3 runs 17 residues. The CDR3 coding sequence is TGTGCCAGCAGCTTAGGGACAGACCCTTCTCTAACTTATGGCTACACCTTC. Protein product: CASSLGTDPSLTYGYTF.